Presented here are 7 T cell receptor beta chains from one specimen sequenced in a study of T cell changes during pregnancy in multiple sclerosis. Some clones are missing from TCRdb's copy, which holds only in-frame ones; the method was immunoSEQ multiplex PCR. The table includes some 60,000 clones, roughly nine tenths detected once. Sample: peripheral blood, taken in the first trimester of pregnancy. The receptor source for this set is a female donor in good health, enrolled as a control in a pregnancy study.

This sequence joins TRBV6-6 and TRBJ1-1; D remains unclear. V lost 6 bases to trimming and J lost 3 bases, with 5 bases between them. The germline gives CDR1 MNHNY, CDR2 SVGAGI (reference sequence). The CDR3 length is 11 residues. CDR3 region: CASSSDTEAFF. CDR3 bases: TGTGCCAGCAGCTCCGACACTGAAGCTTTCTTT.

The table lists this clone with a count of one. The chain uses TRBV18 and TRBJ2-7; 7 nucleotides match TRBD1. The germline V gene encodes CDR1 KGHSH and CDR2 LQKENI. This CDR3 comprises 13 residues. Germline trimming cut 6 bases from V and 2 bases from J; bases unmatched to any gene: 4. For the CDR3, the DNA is TGTGCCAGCTCCTTCGACAGGGCCTACGAGCAGTACTTC. Translation: CASSFDRAYEQYF.

Only one count was recorded for this clone. The J gene is TRBJ2-7, the V gene TRBV11-2, with 9 bases fitting TRBD2. CDR1 is SGHAT and CDR2 is FQNNGV in the germline V gene. After removal of 5 bases from V and 7 bases from J, the junction contained 15 bases not matched to a gene. The CDR3 consists of 16 residues. CDR3 loop: CASSAQSAGGPWEQYF. CDR3 in DNA: TGTGCCAGCAGCGCCCAGTCGGCGGGAGGGCCATGGGAGCAGTACTTC.

The chain is built from TRBV5-8 and TRBJ2-3; TRBD2 agrees at 10 bases. Unmatched junction bases numbered 6, after V lost 2 bases and J lost 0 bases. In germline, CDR1 is SGHTS, CDR2 YDEGEE. The CDR3 is 17 amino acids. The CDR3 reads CASSLTVTSGSTDTQYF. The CDR3 coding sequence is TGTGCCAGCAGCTTAACGGTGACTAGCGGGAGCACAGATACGCAGTATTTT. Supplemented by reference TRBV5-8 and TRBJ2-3, the full variable domain reads EAGVTQSPTHLIKTRGQQATLRCSPISGHTSVYWYQQALGLGLQFLLWYDEGEERNRGNFPPRFSGRQFPNYSSELNVNALELEDSALYLCASSLTVTSGSTDTQYFGPGTRLTVL.

V gene TRBV10-3 combines with J gene TRBJ2-1; TRBD1 matches 11 bases. Trimming removed 6 bases from V and 7 bases from J; junction bases left unmatched: 11. Germline V gene lookup returns CDR1 ENHRY and CDR2 SYGVKD. The length of the CDR3 is 16 residues. CDR3 coding DNA: TGTGCCATCAGGGGACAGGGGGGTAACGTAGATAATGAGCAGTTCTTC. Its translation: CAIRGQGGNVDNEQFF.

This rearrangement joins TRBV11-2 to TRBJ2-1; D might be TRBD2 (6 bases). The CDR3 loop spans 16 amino acids. Germline V gene lookup returns CDR1 SGHAT and CDR2 FQNNGV. Trimming removed 3 bases at V and 1 base at J, with 13 bases between. This chain's CDR3 is CASSFVLAESYNEQFF. CDR3 DNA sequence: TGTGCCAGCAGCTTCGTACTAGCCGAGTCCTACAATGAGCAGTTCTTC.

The rearrangement uses TRBV6-6 and TRBJ2-6; 7 positions agree with TRBD1. V was pared by 5 bases and J by 4 bases, with 8 bases of the junction left unmatched. CDR1 and CDR2 from the germline V gene are MNHNY and SVGAGI (reference sequence). This CDR3 spans 16 amino acids. In nucleotides, the CDR3 is TGTGCCAGCAGTCCTTCGACAGGGCCCGGGGCCAACGTCCTGACTTTC. Amino acid sequence: CASSPSTGPGANVLTF.